One and the same sample provided the 9 T cell receptor beta chains below, sequenced in a study of read filtering for tumor transcriptome and immune sequencing. This library used approximately 0.4 ug RNA and molecular barcoded adaptors spanning alpha/delta and beta/gamma chains. MiXCR, run by TCRdb on the reads, gives a single entry per CDR3 protein. The sample yields 37,000 or so distinct CDR3 sequences, approximately 15% seen once. Sequencing used a population of CD138-negative cells sorted from bone marrow. Receptor source: a donor aged 40 or over with multiple myeloma.

The gene calls are TRBV7-2 and TRBJ2-1; D not resolved. The germline V gene has CDR1 SGHTA and CDR2 FQGNSA. With 8 bases removed from V and 4 bases from J, the gap between germline ends came to 6 bases. CDR3 length: 11 residues. The CDR3 DNA reads TGTACCAGCGGCTGGTACAATGAGCAGTTCTTC. Amino acid sequence: CTSGWYNEQFF.

Ten or more counts support this clonotype. The chain is built from TRBV7-2 and TRBJ2-1, with 7 bases identical to TRBD2. Trimming took 3 bases from V and 9 from J; bases not matched to a gene: 8. Germline values: CDR1 SGHTA, CDR2 FQGNSA. The CDR3 runs to 14 residues. The CDR3 spells CASSLSGGRAEQFF. In DNA, the CDR3 is TGTGCCAGCAGCTTGTCGGGAGGCCGGGCTGAGCAGTTCTTC.

This clonotype occurred many times. CDR3 in DNA: TGTGCCAGCAGTTACTCGATTACTCGGGCGAGCTACGAGCAGTACTTC. It translates to CASSYSITRASYEQYF. The J gene is TRBJ2-7, the V gene TRBV6-5; D is unclear. The germline CDR1 and CDR2 sequences are MNHEY and SVGAGI. The ends were cut back, 0 bases at V and 3 bases at J, with 15 bases in the middle. The CDR3 loop spans 16 amino acids.

Regarding this clonotype: This likely traces to a read error, being one base from a far larger clone. The final CDR3 position lacks the conserved phenylalanine or tryptophan, pointing to a likely read error. The V call is TRBV7-9, the J call TRBJ2-1, with D possibly being TRBD2 (6 bases). The CDR3 consists of 15 residues. Germline V gene sequence: CDR1 SEHNR, CDR2 FQNEAQ (reference sequence). V shed 3 bases and J shed 0 bases, with 9 bases lying between them. DNA for the CDR3: TGTGCCAGCAGCTTTAGCGGCTACTCCTACAATGAGCAGTTCTCC. Translated: CASSFSGYSYNEQFS.

This clonotype was detected ten times or more. The chain combines TRBV29-1 with TRBJ2-1; no clear D. Between the trimmed V and J ends, which lost 4 bases and 3 bases, there was a span of 7 bases. This CDR3 comprises 12 residues. Germline CDR1 is SQVTM and CDR2 is ANQGSEA. The CDR3 DNA is TGCAGCGTTGGTCAGGACTACAATGAGCAGTTCTTC. It yields the protein CSVGQDYNEQFF.

Points on this clonotype: This may be a read error: a much more frequent sequence differs by one nucleotide. The rearrangement links TRBV29-1 to TRBJ2-2, with 9 bases fitting TRBD2. CDR3 length equals 14 residues. The germline V gene has CDR1 SQVTM and CDR2 ANQGSEA. In nucleotides, the CDR3 is TGCAGCGTTGCGACTAGCGGATACACCGGGGAGCCGTTTTTT. Its translation is CSVATSGYTGEPFF.

In its sample, this clonotype was seen many times. V is TRBV4-1 and J is TRBJ2-5; a weak D match, TRBD2 (6 bases). This CDR3 is 14 amino acids long. V was shortened by 0 bases and J by 4 bases, with 9 bases between the two germline ends. Germline V gives CDR1 MGHRA, CDR2 YSYEKL. The CDR3 region is CASSQEWGGETQYF. The CDR3 DNA follows: TGCGCCAGCAGCCAAGAATGGGGAGGAGAGACCCAGTACTTC.

This clonotype was observed at least ten times. The chain is built from TRBV20-1 and TRBJ1-1; no clear D gene. Germline CDR1 and CDR2: DFQATT and SNEGSKA (reference sequence). V was cut by 7 bases and J by 1 base, with 22 bases left in between. The CDR3 has 16 amino acids. The CDR3 is CSVKLGIGPGNTEAFF. CDR3 nucleotide sequence: TGCAGTGTCAAATTGGGAATAGGTCCAGGGAACACTGAAGCTTTCTTT.

In its sample, this clonotype was seen many times. The J gene is TRBJ2-7, the V gene TRBV19; TRBD2 matches at 10 bases. Germline trimming cut 5 bases from V and 0 bases from J; bases unmatched to any gene: 7. The CDR3 has 16 residues. CDR1 LNHDA and CDR2 SQIVND come from the germline V gene (reference sequence). Written as DNA, the CDR3 is TGTGCCAGTAGTCTTACTTTAGCGGGAGGCTCCTACGAGCAGTACTTC. It is translated as CASSLTLAGGSYEQYF.